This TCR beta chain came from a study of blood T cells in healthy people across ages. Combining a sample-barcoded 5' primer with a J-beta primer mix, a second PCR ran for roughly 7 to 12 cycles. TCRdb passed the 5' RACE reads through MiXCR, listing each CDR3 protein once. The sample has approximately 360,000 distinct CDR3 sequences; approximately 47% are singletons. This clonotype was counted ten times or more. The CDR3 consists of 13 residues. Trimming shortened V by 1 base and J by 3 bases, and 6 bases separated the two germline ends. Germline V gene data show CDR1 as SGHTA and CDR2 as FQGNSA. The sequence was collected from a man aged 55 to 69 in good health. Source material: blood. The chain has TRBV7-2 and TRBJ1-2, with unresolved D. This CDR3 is CASSLGLDYGYTF. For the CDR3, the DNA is TGTGCCAGCAGCTTAGGGCTGGACTATGGCTACACCTTC.